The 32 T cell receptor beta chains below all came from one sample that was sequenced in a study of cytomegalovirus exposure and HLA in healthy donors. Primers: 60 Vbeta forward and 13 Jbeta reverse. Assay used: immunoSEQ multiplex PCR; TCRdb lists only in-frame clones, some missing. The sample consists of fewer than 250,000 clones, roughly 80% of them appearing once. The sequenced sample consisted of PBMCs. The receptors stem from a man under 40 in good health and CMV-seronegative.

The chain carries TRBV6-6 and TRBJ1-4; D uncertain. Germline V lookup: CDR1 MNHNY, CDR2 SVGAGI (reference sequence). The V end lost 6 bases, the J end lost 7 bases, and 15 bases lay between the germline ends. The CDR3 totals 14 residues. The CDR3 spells CASSPSGGPEKLFF. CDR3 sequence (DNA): TGTGCCAGCAGCCCTTCGGGAGGGCCTGAAAAACTGTTTTTT.

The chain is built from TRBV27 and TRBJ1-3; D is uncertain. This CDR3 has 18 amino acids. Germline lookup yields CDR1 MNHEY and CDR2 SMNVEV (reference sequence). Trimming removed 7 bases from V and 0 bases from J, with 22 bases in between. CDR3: CASTKPPTRFFSGNTIYF. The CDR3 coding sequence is TGTGCCAGCACCAAACCCCCAACCCGGTTTTTCTCTGGAAACACCATATATTTT.

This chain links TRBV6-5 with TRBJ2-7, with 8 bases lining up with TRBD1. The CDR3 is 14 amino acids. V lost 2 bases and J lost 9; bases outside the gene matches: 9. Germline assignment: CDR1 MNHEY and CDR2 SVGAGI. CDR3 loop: CASSYNDRGQGQYF. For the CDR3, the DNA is TGTGCCAGCAGTTACAACGACAGGGGCCAGGGGCAGTACTTC.

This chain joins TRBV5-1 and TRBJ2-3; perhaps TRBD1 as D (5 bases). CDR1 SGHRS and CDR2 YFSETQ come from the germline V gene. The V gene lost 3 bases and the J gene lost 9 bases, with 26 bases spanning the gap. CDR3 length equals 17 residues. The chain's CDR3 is CASSSRPQGKPRRTQYF. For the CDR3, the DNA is TGCGCCAGCAGCTCTCGACCCCAGGGAAAACCTCGAAGAACGCAGTATTTT.

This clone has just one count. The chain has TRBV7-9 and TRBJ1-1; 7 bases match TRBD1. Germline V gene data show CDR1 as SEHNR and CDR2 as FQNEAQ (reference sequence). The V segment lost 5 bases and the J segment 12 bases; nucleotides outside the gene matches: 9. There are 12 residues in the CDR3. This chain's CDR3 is CASSRTGVWSFF. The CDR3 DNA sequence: TGTGCCAGCAGCAGAACAGGGGTGTGGTCTTTCTTT.

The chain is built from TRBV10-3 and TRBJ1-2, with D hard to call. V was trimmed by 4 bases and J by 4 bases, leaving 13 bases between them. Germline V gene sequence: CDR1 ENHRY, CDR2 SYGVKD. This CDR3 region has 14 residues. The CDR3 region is CAISVKEGSYGYTF. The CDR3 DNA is TGTGCCATCAGTGTAAAAGAGGGCAGCTATGGCTACACCTTC.

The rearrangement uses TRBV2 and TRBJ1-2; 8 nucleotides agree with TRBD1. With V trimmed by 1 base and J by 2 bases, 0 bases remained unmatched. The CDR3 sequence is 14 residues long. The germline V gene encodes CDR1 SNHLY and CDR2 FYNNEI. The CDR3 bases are TGTGCCAGCAGTGAAGACAGGGGGAACTATGGCTACACCTTC. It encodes CASSEDRGNYGYTF.

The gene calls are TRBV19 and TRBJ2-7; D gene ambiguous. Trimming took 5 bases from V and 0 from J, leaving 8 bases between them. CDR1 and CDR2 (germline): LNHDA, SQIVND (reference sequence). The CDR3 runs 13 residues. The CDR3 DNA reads TGTGCCAGTAGTGGTTTAGACTCCTACGAGCAGTACTTC. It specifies CASSGLDSYEQYF. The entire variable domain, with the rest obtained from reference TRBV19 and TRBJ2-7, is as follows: DGGITQSPKYLFRKEGQNVTLSCEQNLNHDAMYWYRQDPGQGLRLIYYSQIVNDFQKGDIAEGYSVSREKKESFPLTVTSAQKNPTAFYLCASSGLDSYEQYFGPGTRLTVT.

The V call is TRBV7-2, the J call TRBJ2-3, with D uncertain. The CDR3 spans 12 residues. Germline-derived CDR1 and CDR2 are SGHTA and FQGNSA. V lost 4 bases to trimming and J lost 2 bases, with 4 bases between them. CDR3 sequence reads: CASSYTTDTQYF. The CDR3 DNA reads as TGTGCCAGCAGCTACACCACAGATACGCAGTATTTT. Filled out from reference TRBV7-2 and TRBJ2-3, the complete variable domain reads GAGVSQSPSNKVTEKGKDVELRCDPISGHTALYWYRQSLGQGLEFLIYFQGNSAPDKSGLPSDRFSAERTGGSVSTLTIQRTQQEDSAVYLCASSYTTDTQYFGPGTRLTVL.

The CDR3: CASSQDRGSGNTIYF. DNA for the CDR3: TGCGCCAGCAGCCAAGATCGGGGCTCTGGAAACACCATATATTTT. This rearrangement joins TRBV4-3 to TRBJ1-3, with unresolved D. Trimming shortened V by 0 bases and J by 0 bases, and 6 bases separated the two germline ends. The germline gives CDR1 LGHNA, CDR2 YSLEER. The CDR3 is 15 residues long.

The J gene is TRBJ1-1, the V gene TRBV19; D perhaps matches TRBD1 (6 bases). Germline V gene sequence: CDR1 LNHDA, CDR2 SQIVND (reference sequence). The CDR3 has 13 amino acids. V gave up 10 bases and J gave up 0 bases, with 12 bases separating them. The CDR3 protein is CATQGHLNTEAFF. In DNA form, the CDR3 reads TGTGCCACCCAGGGGCATCTGAACACTGAAGCTTTCTTT.

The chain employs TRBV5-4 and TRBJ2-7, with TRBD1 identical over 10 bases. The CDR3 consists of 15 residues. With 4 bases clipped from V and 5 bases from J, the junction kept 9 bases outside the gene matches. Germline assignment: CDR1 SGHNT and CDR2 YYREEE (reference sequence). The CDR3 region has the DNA TGTGCCAGCAGCCCTGGACAGGGGGGCGTCGACGAGCAGTACTTC. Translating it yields CASSPGQGGVDEQYF.

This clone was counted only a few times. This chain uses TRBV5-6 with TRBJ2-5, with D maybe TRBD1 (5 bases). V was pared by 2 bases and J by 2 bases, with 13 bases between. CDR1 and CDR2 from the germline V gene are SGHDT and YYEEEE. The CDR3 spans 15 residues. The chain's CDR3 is CASSLRLQAQETQYF. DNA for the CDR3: TGTGCCAGCAGCTTACGGCTACAGGCACAAGAGACCCAGTACTTC.

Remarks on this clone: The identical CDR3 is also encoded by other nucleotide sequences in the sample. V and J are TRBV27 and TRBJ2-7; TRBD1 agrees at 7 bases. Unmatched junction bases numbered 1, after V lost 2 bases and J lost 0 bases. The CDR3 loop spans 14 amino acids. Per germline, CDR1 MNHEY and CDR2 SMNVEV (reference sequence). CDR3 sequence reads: CASSLGDSSYEQYF. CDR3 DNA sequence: TGTGCCAGCAGTTTAGGGGACAGCTCCTACGAGCAGTACTTC.

The CDR3: CSVEDAGQGYYEQYF. The CDR3 bases are TGCAGCGTTGAAGATGCAGGACAGGGATACTACGAGCAGTACTTC. The chain uses TRBV29-1 and TRBJ2-7; 8 positions match TRBD1. The CDR3 loop spans 15 amino acids. The junction had 7 bases not matched to a gene; V was cut back by 0 bases and J by 3 bases. Germline V gene data show CDR1 as SQVTM and CDR2 as ANQGSEA.

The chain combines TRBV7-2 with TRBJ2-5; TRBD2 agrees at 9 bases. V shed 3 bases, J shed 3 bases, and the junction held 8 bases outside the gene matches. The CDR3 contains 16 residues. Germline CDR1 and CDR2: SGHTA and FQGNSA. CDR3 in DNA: TGTGCCAGCAGCTTCCCCCTAGCGGGGATCGAAGAGACCCAGTACTTC. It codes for CASSFPLAGIEETQYF.

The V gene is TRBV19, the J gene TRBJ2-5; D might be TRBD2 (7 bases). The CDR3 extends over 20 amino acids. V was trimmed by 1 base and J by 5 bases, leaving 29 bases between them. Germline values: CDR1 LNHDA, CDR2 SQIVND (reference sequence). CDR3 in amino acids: CASSIALRPTTGGPLETQYF. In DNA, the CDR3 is TGTGCCAGTAGTATAGCACTTCGTCCTACGACGGGGGGCCCACTGGAGACCCAGTACTTC.

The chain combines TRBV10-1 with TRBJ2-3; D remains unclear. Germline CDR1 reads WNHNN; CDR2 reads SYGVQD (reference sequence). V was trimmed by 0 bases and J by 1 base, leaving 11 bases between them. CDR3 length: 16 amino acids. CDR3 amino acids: CASSESTVHRTDTQYF. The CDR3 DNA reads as TGCGCCAGCAGTGAGTCGACTGTACACCGCACAGATACGCAGTATTTT.

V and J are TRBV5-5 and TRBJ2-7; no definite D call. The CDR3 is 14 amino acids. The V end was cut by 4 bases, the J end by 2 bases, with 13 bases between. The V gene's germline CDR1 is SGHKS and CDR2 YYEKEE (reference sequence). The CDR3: CASSPLRNPYEQYF. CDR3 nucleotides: TGTGCCAGCAGCCCTTTGCGGAACCCCTACGAGCAGTACTTC. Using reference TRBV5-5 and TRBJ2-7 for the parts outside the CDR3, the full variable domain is DAGVTQSPTHLIKTRGQQVTLRCSPISGHKSVSWYQQVLGQGPQFIFQYYEKEERGRGNFPDRFSARQFPNYSSELNVNALLLGDSALYLCASSPLRNPYEQYFGPGTRLTVT.

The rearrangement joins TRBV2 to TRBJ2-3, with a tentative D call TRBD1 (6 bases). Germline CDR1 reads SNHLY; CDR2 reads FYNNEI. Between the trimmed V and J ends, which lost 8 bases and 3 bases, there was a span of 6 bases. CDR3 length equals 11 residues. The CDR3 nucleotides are TGTGCCAGCGGACAGACAGATACGCAGTATTTT. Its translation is CASGQTDTQYF.

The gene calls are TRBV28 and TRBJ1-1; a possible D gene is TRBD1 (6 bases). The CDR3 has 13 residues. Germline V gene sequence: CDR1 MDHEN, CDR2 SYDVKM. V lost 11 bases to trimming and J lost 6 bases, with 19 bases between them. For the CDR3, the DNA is TGTGCCGCTGGAGATACAGGGCGCGCTGAAGCTTTCTTT. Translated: CAAGDTGRAEAFF. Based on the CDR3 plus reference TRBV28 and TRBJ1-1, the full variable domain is DVKVTQSSRYLVKRTGEKVFLECVQDMDHENMFWYRQDPGLGLRLIYFSYDVKMKEKGDIPEGYSVSREKKERFSLILESASTNQTSMYLCAAGDTGRAEAFFGQGTRLTVV.

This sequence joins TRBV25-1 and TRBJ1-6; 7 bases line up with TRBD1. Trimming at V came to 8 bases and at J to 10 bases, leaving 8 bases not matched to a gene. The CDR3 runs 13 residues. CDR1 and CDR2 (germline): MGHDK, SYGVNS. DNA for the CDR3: TGTGCCAGCGCCCCTCAAGGGGGCTCACCCCTCCACTTT. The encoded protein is CASAPQGGSPLHF.

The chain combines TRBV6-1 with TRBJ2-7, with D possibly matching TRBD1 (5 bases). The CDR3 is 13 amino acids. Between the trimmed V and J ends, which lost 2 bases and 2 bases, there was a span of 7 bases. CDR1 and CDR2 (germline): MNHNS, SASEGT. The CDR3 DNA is TGTGCCAGCAGTGAATACAGGACCTACGAGCAGTACTTC. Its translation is CASSEYRTYEQYF.

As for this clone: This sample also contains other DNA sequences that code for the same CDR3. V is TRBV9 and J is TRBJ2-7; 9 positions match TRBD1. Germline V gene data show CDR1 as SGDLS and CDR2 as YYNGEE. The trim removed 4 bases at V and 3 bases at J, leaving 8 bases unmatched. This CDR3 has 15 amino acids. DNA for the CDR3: TGTGCCAGCAGCCCCACAGGGGGCAGGGTCTACGAGCAGTACTTC. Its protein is CASSPTGGRVYEQYF.

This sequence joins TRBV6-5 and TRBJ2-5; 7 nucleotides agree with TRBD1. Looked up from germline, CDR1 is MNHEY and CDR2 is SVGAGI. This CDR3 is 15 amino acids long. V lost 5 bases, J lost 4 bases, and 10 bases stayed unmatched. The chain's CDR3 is CASSTTGPLGETQYF. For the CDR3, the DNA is TGTGCCAGCAGTACGACAGGGCCCTTGGGAGAGACCCAGTACTTC.

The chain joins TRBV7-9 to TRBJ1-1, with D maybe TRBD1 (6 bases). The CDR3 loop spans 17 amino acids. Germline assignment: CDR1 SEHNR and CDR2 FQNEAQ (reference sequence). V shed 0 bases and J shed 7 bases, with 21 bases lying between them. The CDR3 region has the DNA TGTGCCAGCAGCTTAGCCGGGGGGCCTCACAGAGCAAATGAAGCTTTCTTT. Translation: CASSLAGGPHRANEAFF.

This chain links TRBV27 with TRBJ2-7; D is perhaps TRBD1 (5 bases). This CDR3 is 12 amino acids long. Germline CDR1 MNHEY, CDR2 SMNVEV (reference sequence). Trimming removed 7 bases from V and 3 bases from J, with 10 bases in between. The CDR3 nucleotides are TGTGCCAGCATAGACAGAGACTACGAGCAGTACTTC. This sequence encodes CASIDRDYEQYF.

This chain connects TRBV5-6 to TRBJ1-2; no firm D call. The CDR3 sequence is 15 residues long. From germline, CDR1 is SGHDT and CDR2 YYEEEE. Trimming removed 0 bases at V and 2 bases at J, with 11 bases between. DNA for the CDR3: TGTGCCAGCAGCTTGGCTGACCGACTGAACTATGGCTACACCTTC. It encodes CASSLADRLNYGYTF.

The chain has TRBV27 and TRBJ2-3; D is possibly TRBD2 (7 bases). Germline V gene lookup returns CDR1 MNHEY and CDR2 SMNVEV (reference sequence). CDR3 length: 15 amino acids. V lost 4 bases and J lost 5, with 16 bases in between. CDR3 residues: CASSSPGGLRDTQYF. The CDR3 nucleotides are TGTGCCAGCAGTTCCCCCGGGGGGCTGAGAGATACGCAGTATTTT.

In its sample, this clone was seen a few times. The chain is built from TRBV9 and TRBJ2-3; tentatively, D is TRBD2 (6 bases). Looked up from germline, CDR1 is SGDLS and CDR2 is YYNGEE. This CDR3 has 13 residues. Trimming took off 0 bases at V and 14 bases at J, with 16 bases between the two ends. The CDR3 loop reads CASSVDWGDASYF. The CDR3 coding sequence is TGTGCCAGCAGCGTAGATTGGGGGGACGCCTCGTATTTT. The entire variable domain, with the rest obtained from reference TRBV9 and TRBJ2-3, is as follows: DSGVTQTPKHLITATGQRVTLRCSPRSGDLSVYWYQQSLDQGLQFLIQYYNGEERAKGNILERFSAQQFPDLHSELNLSSLELGDSALYFCASSVDWGDASYFGPGTRLTVL.

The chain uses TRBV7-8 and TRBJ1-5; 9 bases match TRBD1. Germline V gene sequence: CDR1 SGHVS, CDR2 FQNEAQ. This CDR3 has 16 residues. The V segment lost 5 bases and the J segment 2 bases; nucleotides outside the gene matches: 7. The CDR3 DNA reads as TGTGCCAGCAGCGGACCGACAGGGGGAGGCAATCAGCCCCAGCATTTT. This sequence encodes CASSGPTGGGNQPQHF.

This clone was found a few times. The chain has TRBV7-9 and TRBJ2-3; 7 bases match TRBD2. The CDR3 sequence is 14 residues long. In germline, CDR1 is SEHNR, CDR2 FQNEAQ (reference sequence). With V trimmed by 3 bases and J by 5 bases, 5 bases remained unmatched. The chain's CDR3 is CASSFTSERDTQYF. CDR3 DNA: TGTGCCAGCAGCTTCACTAGCGAGAGAGATACGCAGTATTTT.